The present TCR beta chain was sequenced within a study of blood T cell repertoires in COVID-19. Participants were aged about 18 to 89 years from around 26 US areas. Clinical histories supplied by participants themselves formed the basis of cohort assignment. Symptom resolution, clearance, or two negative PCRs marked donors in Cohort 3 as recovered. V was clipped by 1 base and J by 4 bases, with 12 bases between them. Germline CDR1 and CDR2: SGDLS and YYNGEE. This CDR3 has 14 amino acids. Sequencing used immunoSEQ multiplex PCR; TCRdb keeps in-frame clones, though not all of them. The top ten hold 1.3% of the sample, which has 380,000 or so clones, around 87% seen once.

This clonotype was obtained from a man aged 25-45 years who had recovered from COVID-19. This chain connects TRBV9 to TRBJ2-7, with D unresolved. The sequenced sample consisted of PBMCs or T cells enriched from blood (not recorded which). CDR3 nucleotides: TGTGCCAGCAGCGTATCCCCCTCGGGTTACGAGCAGTACTTC. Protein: CASSVSPSGYEQYF.